The clone carrying this T cell receptor beta chain has just a few counts. Its target is unknown. PCR used 60 Vbeta primers and 13 Jbeta primers. Clones were read by immunoSEQ multiplex PCR, and TCRdb kept only the in-frame ones, dropping some. The sample holds 100,000 or so clones, approximately 72% seen once. This specimen belongs to a study of cytomegalovirus exposure and HLA in healthy donors. Study conclusions and caveats: Of the V segments, some could not be distinguished, including TRBV6-2 and TRBV6-3, and were excluded.

Unmatched junction bases numbered 4, after V lost 0 bases and J lost 7 bases. CDR1 and CDR2 (germline): SGHRS, YFSETQ. The CDR3 has 15 amino acids. The material sequenced was PBMCs. The rearrangement links TRBV5-1 to TRBJ1-4, with 9 positions matching TRBD1. The TCR sequence derives from a man aged 25 to 45 in good health and CMV-seronegative. The CDR3 DNA is TGCGCCAGCAGCTTGGTGGGGACAGGGCTTGAAAAACTGTTTTTT. Translating it yields CASSLVGTGLEKLFF.